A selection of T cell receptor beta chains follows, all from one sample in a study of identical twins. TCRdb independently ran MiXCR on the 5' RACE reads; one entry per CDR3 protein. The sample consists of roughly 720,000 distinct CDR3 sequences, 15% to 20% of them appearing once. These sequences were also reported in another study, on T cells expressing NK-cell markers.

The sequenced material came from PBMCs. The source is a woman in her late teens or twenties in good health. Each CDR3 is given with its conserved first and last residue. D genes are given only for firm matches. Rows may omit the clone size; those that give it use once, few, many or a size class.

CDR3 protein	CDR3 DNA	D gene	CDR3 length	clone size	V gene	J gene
CASSADRSSYEQYF	TGTGCCAGCAGTGCGGACCGGAGCTCCTACGAGCAGTACTTC	NA	14	NA	TRBV6-4	TRBJ2-7
CASSLGTGSHEQYF	TGTGCCAGCAGCTTGGGGACAGGCTCCCACGAGCAGTACTTC	TRBD1	14	NA	TRBV5-6	TRBJ2-7
CAIRAGQGAAGANVLTF	TGTGCCATCAGAGCGGGACAGGGGGCTGCTGGGGCCAACGTCCTGACTTTC	TRBD1	17	NA	TRBV10-3	TRBJ2-6
CASSVTGGMVDTQYF	TGCGCCAGCAGCGTCACGGGCGGGATGGTAGATACGCAGTATTTT	NA	15	few	TRBV5-1	TRBJ2-3
CASSRGEGGNQPQHF	TGTGCCAGCAGCCGCGGGGAAGGAGGCAATCAGCCCCAGCATTTT	NA	15	NA	TRBV5-5	TRBJ1-5
CASKRGSQETQYF	TGTGCCAGCAAGAGAGGTTCCCAAGAGACCCAGTACTTC	NA	13	NA	TRBV2	TRBJ2-5
CATSGRGSYEQFF	TGTGCCACCAGCGGCCGAGGATCCTATGAGCAGTTCTTC	NA	13	NA	TRBV15	TRBJ2-1
CSVTGTRDTQYF	TGCAGCGTGACTGGGACTAGGGATACGCAGTATTTT	TRBD2	12	NA	TRBV29-1	TRBJ2-3
CASGRVGLAYPASYNEQFF	TGTGCCAGCGGTCGGGTAGGACTAGCGTACCCGGCATCCTACAATGAGCAGTTCTTC	TRBD2	19	many	TRBV6-2/TRBV6-3	TRBJ2-1
CASSLSPDLNQPQHF	TGTGCCAGCAGTTTAAGTCCGGACCTGAATCAGCCCCAGCATTTT	NA	15	few	TRBV12-3/TRBV12-4	TRBJ1-5
CATSTRIRRTNSPLHF	TGTGCCACCAGCACCCGGATCAGGAGAACTAATTCACCCCTCCACTTT	NA	16	few	TRBV15	TRBJ1-6
CASRLGQEGSPLHF	TGCGCCAGCAGGCTCGGACAGGAGGGATCACCCCTCCACTTT	TRBD1	14	few	TRBV4-3	TRBJ1-6
CSVERQQNTEAFF	TGCAGCGTTGAAAGGCAGCAGAACACTGAAGCTTTCTTT	NA	13	few	TRBV29-1	TRBJ1-1
CASSWGEGYQPQHF	TGTGCCAGCAGCTGGGGGGAGGGGTATCAGCCCCAGCATTTT	NA	14	NA	TRBV7-9	TRBJ1-5
CASSKGQGIDTQYF	TGTGCCAGCAGCAAGGGACAGGGGATAGATACGCAGTATTTT	TRBD1	14	NA	TRBV5-6	TRBJ2-3
CATQNGAGELFF	TGTGCCACCCAGAACGGGGCCGGGGAGCTGTTTTTT	NA	12	few	TRBV10-3	TRBJ2-2
CASSSATGTALMKLFF	TGTGCCAGCAGCTCCGCGACCGGGACTGCCCTAATGAAACTGTTTTTT	NA	16	few	TRBV6-2/TRBV6-3	TRBJ1-4
CASSVGGSSGMAYNEQFF	TGTGCCAGCAGCGTAGGTGGATCTAGCGGTATGGCCTACAATGAGCAGTTCTTC	TRBD2	18	NA	TRBV9	TRBJ2-1
CATSRDRIGGGVYEQYF	TGTGCCACCAGCAGAGATCGAATCGGGGGGGGGGTCTACGAGCAGTACTTC	TRBD2	17	NA	TRBV15	TRBJ2-7
CAISGAPLYGYTF	TGTGCCATCAGTGGGGCACCGCTCTATGGCTACACCTTC	NA	13	NA	TRBV10-3	TRBJ1-2
CASSLASSDTQYF	TGCGCCAGCAGCTTGGCCAGTTCCGATACGCAGTATTTT	NA	13	few	TRBV5-1	TRBJ2-3
CASSLGQGNDEQYF	TGCGCCAGCAGCCTGGGACAGGGGAACGACGAGCAGTACTTC	TRBD1	14	NA	TRBV5-1	TRBJ2-7
CASSPRTGQVRPYNEQFF	TGTGCCAGCAGTCCGCGGACAGGGCAGGTGAGGCCCTACAATGAGCAGTTCTTC	TRBD1	18	few	TRBV12-3/TRBV12-4	TRBJ2-1
CASSIPQGTQGANVLTF	TGTGCCAGCAGTATACCACAGGGTACGCAAGGGGCCAACGTCCTGACTTTC	NA	17	NA	TRBV28	TRBJ2-6
CSCRGSNQPQHF	TGCAGTTGCAGGGGGAGCAATCAGCCCCAGCATTTT	TRBD1	12	NA	TRBV20-1	TRBJ1-5
CASSFSPRTRDNEQFF	TGTGCCAGCAGTTTTTCCCCACGAACAAGGGACAATGAGCAGTTCTTC	NA	16	many	TRBV12-3/TRBV12-4	TRBJ2-1
CASGPGGPSTDTQYF	TGCGCCAGCGGACCCGGGGGACCTAGCACAGATACGCAGTATTTT	NA	15	few	TRBV5-1	TRBJ2-3
CASSSIYSGSYEQYF	TGTGCCAGCAGTTCCATCTATTCCGGTTCCTACGAGCAGTACTTC	NA	15	few	TRBV7-9	TRBJ2-7
CASSPNGGEQFF	TGTGCCAGCAGCCCTAATGGGGGTGAGCAGTTCTTC	NA	12	many	TRBV3-1	TRBJ2-1
CASELRGATREAFF	TGTGCCAGCGAGCTCAGGGGGGCGACGCGTGAAGCTTTCTTT	TRBD1	14	NA	TRBV3-1	TRBJ1-1
CASSWREGLGTDTQYF	TGTGCCAGCAGCTGGAGGGAGGGTCTTGGCACAGATACGCAGTATTTT	TRBD2	16	NA	TRBV7-6	TRBJ2-3
CASSLTESIMGDGYTF	TGTGCCAGCTCCCTGACCGAGAGCATTATGGGTGATGGCTACACCTTC	NA	16	NA	TRBV18	TRBJ1-2
CASSYQGGGSYEQYF	TGTGCCAGCAGTTATCAGGGCGGGGGATCCTACGAGCAGTACTTC	TRBD2	15	few	TRBV12-3/TRBV12-4	TRBJ2-7
CASSPRASSSGNTIYF	TGTGCCAGCAGCCCTCGGGCGTCGAGCTCTGGAAACACCATATATTTT	NA	16	many	TRBV7-2	TRBJ1-3